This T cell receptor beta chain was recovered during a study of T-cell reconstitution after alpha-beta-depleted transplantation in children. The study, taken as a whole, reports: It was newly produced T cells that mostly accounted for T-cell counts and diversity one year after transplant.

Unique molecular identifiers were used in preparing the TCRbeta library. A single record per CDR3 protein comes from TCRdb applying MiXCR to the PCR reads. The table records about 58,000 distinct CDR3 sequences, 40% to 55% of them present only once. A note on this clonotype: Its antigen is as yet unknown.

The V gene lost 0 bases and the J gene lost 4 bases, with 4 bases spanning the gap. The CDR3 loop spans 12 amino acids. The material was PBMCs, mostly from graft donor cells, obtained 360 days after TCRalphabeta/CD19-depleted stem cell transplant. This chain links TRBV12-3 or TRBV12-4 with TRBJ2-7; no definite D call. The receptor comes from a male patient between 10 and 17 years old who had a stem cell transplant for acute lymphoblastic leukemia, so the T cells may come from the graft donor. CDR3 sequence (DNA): TGTGCCAGCAGTTTAGCCAAATACGAGCAGTACTTC. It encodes CASSLAKYEQYF.